Each of the 29 T cell receptor beta chains below was sequenced from the same sample in a study of CD8 T cells in ankylosing spondylitis. TCRdb reprocessed the 5' RACE reads with MiXCR, giving one entry per CDR3 protein. Found here are a few hundred thousand distinct CDR3 sequences, approximately 11% of them singletons; the top ten hold approximately 6.6%. Sequenced sample: blood, either unsorted or a sorted T cell fraction (not recorded which). These receptor sequences come from a male donor with ankylosing spondylitis or in good health (not recorded which).

V and J are TRBV20-1 and TRBJ1-1; D is possibly TRBD1 (5 bases). CDR1 DFQATT and CDR2 SNEGSKA come from the germline V gene (reference sequence). Trimming took 7 bases from V and 5 from J, leaving 8 bases between them. The CDR3 is 10 amino acids. CDR3 amino acids: CSVRGTEAFF. CDR3 DNA sequence: TGCAGTGTTCGGGGGACTGAAGCTTTCTTT.

This clonotype has just a few counts. One end of the junction is discordant with germline, which a read error may explain. This chain connects TRBV5-1 to TRBJ2-7; D assignment may be TRBD1 or TRBD2 (5 bases each). CDR3 length equals 15 residues. Germline V gives CDR1 SGHRS, CDR2 YFSETQ. CDR3 protein: CASNLDGTSSYEQYF. As DNA, the CDR3 is TGCGCCAGCAACTTGGACGGGACGAGCTCCTACGAGCAGTACTTC.

The V call is TRBV7-9, the J call TRBJ2-1; D is uncertain. Per germline, CDR1 SEHNR and CDR2 FQNEAQ (reference sequence). CDR3 length: 14 amino acids. Trimming removed 5 bases at V and 8 bases at J, with 16 bases between. CDR3 in DNA: TGTGCCAGCAGCAAACTCCGACTGCAGGATGAGCAGTTCTTC. Residues: CASSKLRLQDEQFF.

The chain recombines TRBV2 with TRBJ1-2; D uncertain. Germline CDR1 reads SNHLY; CDR2 reads FYNNEI. V lost 7 bases and J 0 bases, leaving 15 bases between the germline ends. The length of the CDR3 is 15 residues. The CDR3: CASKRDRTANYGYTF. The CDR3 DNA reads as TGTGCCAGCAAGAGGGATCGAACAGCTAACTATGGCTACACCTTC.

This clonotype was seen a handful of times. The rearrangement uses TRBV24-1 and TRBJ1-5, with no clear D. The V end lost 3 bases, the J end lost 1 base, and 6 bases lay between the germline ends. The germline CDR1 and CDR2 sequences are KGHDR and SFDVKD. The CDR3 length is 14 residues. CDR3 region: CATSDTGSNQPQHF. CDR3 DNA sequence: TGTGCCACCAGTGATACGGGGAGCAATCAGCCCCAGCATTTT.

The sample holds a few counts of this clonotype. V and J are TRBV28 and TRBJ2-5, with a tentative D call TRBD2 (5 bases). CDR1 MDHEN and CDR2 SYDVKM come from the germline V gene. The CDR3 has 11 amino acids. V was shortened by 3 bases and J by 11 bases, with 10 bases between the two germline ends. DNA for the CDR3: TGTGCCAGCAGTTTTAGGAGGAAGCAGTACTTC. The encoded protein is CASSFRRKQYF.

The rearrangement links TRBV2 to TRBJ2-7, with D possibly TRBD2 on 6 matching bases. The germline gives CDR1 SNHLY, CDR2 FYNNEI. V lost 6 bases and J 13 bases, leaving 16 bases between the germline ends. This CDR3 contains 11 residues. CDR3 in DNA: TGTGCCAGCAGCAGACTGGGGGGAATATACTTC. Translated, it gives CASSRLGGIYF.

The chain has TRBV28 and TRBJ2-6; 12 bases fit TRBD1. CDR3 size: 17 residues. The germline gives CDR1 MDHEN, CDR2 SYDVKM. Trimming at V came to 7 bases and at J to 2 bases, leaving 6 bases not matched to a gene. The CDR3 coding sequence is TGTGCCAGCAAGCCGGGACAGGGGGCAACTGGGGCCAACGTCCTGACTTTC. Its translation: CASKPGQGATGANVLTF.

V usage is TRBV12-3 or TRBV12-4 and J usage is TRBJ2-4; D is unresolved. Trimming stripped 6 bases from V and 0 bases from J, with 12 bases between. The CDR3 runs to 15 residues. In DNA, the CDR3 is TGTGCCAGCAGCCCCGACGGGTTAGCCAAAAACATTCAGTACTTC. This encodes CASSPDGLAKNIQYF.

The sample holds many counts of this clonotype. V gene TRBV20-1 combines with J gene TRBJ2-1, with 11 nucleotides matching TRBD2. The V and J ends lost 6 bases and 8 bases, in that order; junction bases with no gene match: 12. From germline, CDR1 is DFQATT and CDR2 SNEGSKA (reference sequence). This CDR3 has 15 residues. The CDR3 DNA is TGCAGTGCCGGGACTAGCGGACCCGTCGGGGATGAGCAGTTCTTC. Amino acids: CSAGTSGPVGDEQFF.

This clonotype was seen at least ten times. The chain links TRBV13 to TRBJ2-7, with D perhaps matching TRBD1 or TRBD2 (5 bases each). V gave up 3 bases and J gave up 7 bases, with 13 bases separating them. CDR3 length: 13 amino acids. Germline V gene data show CDR1 as PRHDT and CDR2 as FYEKMQ (reference sequence). CDR3 amino acids: CASSLGPHEEQYF. In nucleotides, the CDR3 is TGTGCCAGCAGCTTGGGACCCCATGAAGAGCAGTACTTC. Looking up the rest from reference TRBV13 and TRBJ2-7 gives the full variable domain: AAGVIQSPRHLIKEKRETATLKCYPIPRHDTVYWYQQGPGQDPQFLISFYEKMQSDKGSIPDRFSAQQFSDYHSELNMSSLELGDSALYFCASSLGPHEEQYFGPGTRLTVT.

Ten or more counts support this clonotype. The chain combines TRBV5-6 with TRBJ2-3; D is ambiguous. Trimming stripped 3 bases from V and 0 bases from J, with 5 bases between. The CDR3 sequence is 13 residues long. Germline CDR1 and CDR2: SGHDT and YYEEEE. The CDR3 here is CASSSTSTDTQYF. In DNA, the CDR3 is TGTGCCAGCAGCTCCACAAGCACAGATACGCAGTATTTT.

The table lists this clonotype with many counts. The rearrangement links TRBV4-2 to TRBJ1-2; perhaps TRBD1 as D (6 bases). The V end lost 0 bases, the J end lost 1 base, and 9 bases lay between the germline ends. CDR1 and CDR2 from the germline V gene are LGHNA and YNFKEQ. CDR3 length equals 15 residues. As DNA, the CDR3 is TGTGCCAGCAGCCAAGATACAGGGAGTAACTATGGCTACACCTTC. Protein sequence: CASSQDTGSNYGYTF.

This clonotype was seen ten or more times. The chain has TRBV10-1 and TRBJ1-2, with D unclear. V lost 0 bases and J lost 4, with 12 bases in between. CDR1 WNHNN and CDR2 SYGVQD come from the germline V gene (reference sequence). The CDR3 is 15 amino acids. In DNA form, the CDR3 reads TGCGCCAGCAGTGAGTCGATTCAGCCCCTCTATGGCTACACCTTC. It specifies CASSESIQPLYGYTF.

V and J are TRBV20-1 and TRBJ2-1; the D gene is possibly TRBD2 (5 bases). Trimming cost V 4 bases and J 2 bases, with 12 bases left between them. CDR1 and CDR2 from the germline V gene are DFQATT and SNEGSKA (reference sequence). The CDR3 loop spans 14 amino acids. The CDR3 sequence is CSANPPLAYNEQFF. The CDR3 DNA follows: TGCAGTGCTAATCCCCCACTAGCCTACAATGAGCAGTTCTTC.

CDR3 loop: CASSFQDQYEQYF. The CDR3 coding sequence is TGCGCCAGCAGCTTTCAGGACCAGTACGAGCAGTACTTC. The chain recombines TRBV5-1 with TRBJ2-7; D is unresolved. V lost 2 bases and J 4 bases, leaving 10 bases between the germline ends. Germline V lookup: CDR1 SGHRS, CDR2 YFSETQ. CDR3 length equals 13 residues.

This clonotype has ten or more counts. This chain joins TRBV12-3 or TRBV12-4 and TRBJ1-2; TRBD1 matches 7 bases. CDR3 length: 14 amino acids. The V gene end was trimmed by 4 bases and the J gene end by 8 bases; junction bases not matched to a gene: 10. As DNA, the CDR3 is TGTGCCAGCAGTTCGTCGGACAGGCGGCACGGCTACACCTTC. Translation gives CASSSSDRRHGYTF.

This clonotype was detected many times. This chain's CDR3 is CASSDLTEPLGTQYF. In DNA form, the CDR3 reads TGCGCCAGCAGTGATCTTACGGAACCACTGGGGACCCAGTACTTC. The chain joins TRBV10-1 to TRBJ2-5; no reliable D call. Deletions cut 3 bases from V and 7 bases from J, with 18 bases between. Germline V gives CDR1 WNHNN, CDR2 SYGVQD (reference sequence). CDR3 length equals 15 residues.

This clonotype was observed a handful of times. V and J are TRBV7-8 and TRBJ2-1; TRBD1 matches 7 bases. J was trimmed by 5 bases and V by 6 bases; bases with no gene match: 4. CDR1 is SGHVS and CDR2 is FQNEAQ in the germline V gene. The CDR3 is made up of 13 amino acids. The CDR3 sequence: CASSRDRNNEQFF. CDR3 DNA: TGTGCCAGCAGTCGGGACAGAAACAATGAGCAGTTCTTC. The whole variable domain, remainder taken from reference TRBV7-8 and TRBJ2-1, is GAGVSQSPRYKVAKRGQDVALRCDPISGHVSLFWYQQALGQGPEFLTYFQNEAQLDKSGLPSDRFFAERPEGSVSTLKIQRTQQEDSAVYLCASSRDRNNEQFFGPGTRLTVL.

This clonotype was recorded at least ten times. The chain has TRBV9 and TRBJ2-1, with TRBD2 matching over 7 bases. Germline assignment: CDR1 SGDLS and CDR2 YYNGEE. J was trimmed by 7 bases and V by 0 bases; bases with no gene match: 7. The CDR3 spans 15 residues. The CDR3 DNA reads TGTGCCAGCAGCGTAGTCGAAGCGGGGACGAATGAGCAGTTCTTC. Translation: CASSVVEAGTNEQFF. The whole variable domain, remainder taken from reference TRBV9 and TRBJ2-1, is DSGVTQTPKHLITATGQRVTLRCSPRSGDLSVYWYQQSLDQGLQFLIQYYNGEERAKGNILERFSAQQFPDLHSELNLSSLELGDSALYFCASSVVEAGTNEQFFGPGTRLTVL.

CDR3 amino acids: CASSFGGLRNGELFF. The CDR3 nucleotides are TGCGCCAGCAGCTTTGGCGGGCTAAGAAACGGGGAGCTGTTTTTT. This rearrangement joins TRBV5-1 to TRBJ2-2; D may be TRBD2 (5 bases). The CDR3 is 15 residues long. CDR1 and CDR2 from the germline V gene are SGHRS and YFSETQ. Deletions cut 2 bases from V and 7 bases from J, with 15 bases between.

This clonotype was counted ten times or more. The genes are TRBV12-3 or TRBV12-4 and TRBJ1-2, with D possibly being TRBD1 (5 bases). The germline V and J ends were trimmed by 4 bases and 8 bases, with 17 bases remaining between them. This CDR3 region has 14 residues. The CDR3 region is CASSSRDLKGGYTF. The CDR3 DNA reads TGTGCCAGCAGTTCCAGGGACTTGAAAGGGGGCTACACCTTC.

About this clonotype itself: A read error is likely, as this CDR3 ends without the conserved phenylalanine or tryptophan. The chain combines TRBV12-3 or TRBV12-4 with TRBJ1-2; TRBD1 might be the D (6 bases). The CDR3 loop spans 13 amino acids. CDR3 amino acids: CASSPRQVYGYTS. The CDR3 DNA is TGTGCCAGCAGCCCGCGACAGGTCTATGGTTACACCTCC.

This clonotype was observed at least ten times. The chain links TRBV5-1 to TRBJ2-1, with 10 bases matching TRBD1. The CDR3 spans 14 residues. The ends lost 4 bases at V and 5 bases at J; junction bases unmatched: 3. Germline CDR1 reads SGHRS; CDR2 reads YFSETQ. CDR3 DNA sequence: TGCGCCAGCAGCAATGGACAGGGGGACAATGAGCAGTTCTTC. It yields the protein CASSNGQGDNEQFF.

This clonotype was seen repeatedly, ten times or more. This chain uses TRBV5-1 with TRBJ2-7; tentative D call: TRBD2 (5 bases). The CDR3 has 14 amino acids. Deletions cut 2 bases from V and 2 bases from J, with 11 bases between. Germline V gives CDR1 SGHRS, CDR2 YFSETQ. CDR3 bases: TGCGCCAGCAGCTTAATGGACGGGGCCTACGAGCAGTACTTC. Translation gives CASSLMDGAYEQYF. Supplemented by reference TRBV5-1 and TRBJ2-7, the full variable domain reads KAGVTQTPRYLIKTRGQQVTLSCSPISGHRSVSWYQQTPGQGLQFLFEYFSETQRNKGNFPGRFSGRQFSNSRSEMNVSTLELGDSALYLCASSLMDGAYEQYFGPGTRLTVT.

In its sample, this clonotype was seen many times. The rearrangement uses TRBV6-5 and TRBJ1-1; D not resolved. The CDR3 is 11 amino acids. V lost 3 bases to trimming and J lost 6 bases, with 5 bases between them. Germline assignment: CDR1 MNHEY and CDR2 SVGAGI. DNA for the CDR3: TGTGCCAGCAGTTATCACTCTGAAGCTTTCTTT. Amino acids: CASSYHSEAFF.

There are many counts of this clonotype. The chain carries TRBV5-1 and TRBJ2-3, with 7 bases identical to TRBD1. Germline V gives CDR1 SGHRS, CDR2 YFSETQ. V gave up 0 bases and J gave up 3 bases; unmatched junction bases: 1. This CDR3 contains 14 residues. As DNA, the CDR3 is TGCGCCAGCAGCTTGGAACAGGGGACAGATACGCAGTATTTT. It encodes CASSLEQGTDTQYF.

This clonotype was detected ten times or more. The rearrangement joins TRBV29-1 to TRBJ2-3, with TRBD2 as a possible D gene (7 bases). The ends were cut back, 6 bases at V and 1 base at J, with 17 bases in the middle. There are 15 residues in the CDR3. In germline, CDR1 is SQVTM, CDR2 ANQGSEA. CDR3 in DNA: TGCAGCGTCCCCGAGGGGGGGGGGCGCACAGATACGCAGTATTTT. Translation: CSVPEGGGRTDTQYF.

This clonotype came up once. The chain links TRBV7-9 to TRBJ2-1; D gene uncertain. CDR1 and CDR2 (germline): SEHNR, FQNEAQ (reference sequence). The CDR3 loop spans 15 amino acids. V lost 1 base to trimming and J lost 0 bases, with 7 bases between them. CDR3: CASSLGASSYNEQFF. CDR3 DNA sequence: TGTGCCAGCAGCTTAGGAGCGAGCTCCTACAATGAGCAGTTCTTC.